This entry lists 28 T cell receptor beta chains sequenced from one sample in a study of cytomegalovirus exposure and HLA in healthy donors. The PCR used 60 Vbeta and 13 Jbeta primers. The assay was immunoSEQ multiplex PCR, and TCRdb's table has in-frame clones only and misses some. The table has just over 200,000 clones, just under 70% seen once. Material for sequencing was PBMCs. Source of these receptors: a man aged 35 to 55 in good health and CMV-seropositive.

This sequence joins TRBV9 and TRBJ2-1, with D tentatively TRBD1 (5 bases). Between the trimmed V and J ends, which lost 3 bases and 4 bases, there was a span of 11 bases. The CDR3 runs 14 residues. CDR1 SGDLS and CDR2 YYNGEE come from the germline V gene. The CDR3 DNA follows: TGTGCCAGCAGCGCCCTGACAGATTACAATGAGCAGTTCTTC. Protein: CASSALTDYNEQFF.

The sample holds a few counts of this clone. This CDR3 is also generated by other DNA sequences in the sample. V and J are TRBV6-1 and TRBJ2-7; D remains unclear. CDR1 and CDR2 from the germline V gene are MNHNS and SASEGT. The V end lost 5 bases, the J end lost 1 base, and 3 bases lay between the germline ends. The CDR3 has 11 residues. As DNA, the CDR3 is TGTGCCAGCAGTCCTTCCTACGAGCAGTACTTC. This encodes CASSPSYEQYF.

This clone was recorded only once. The chain has TRBV28 and TRBJ2-2; the match to TRBD2 covers 7 bases. CDR1 is MDHEN, CDR2 SYDVKM, per germline. The CDR3 is 15 amino acids. V trimming: 8 bases; J trimming: 3 bases; junction bases outside the gene matches: 9. CDR3 protein: CASEPGGRDTGELFF. The CDR3 DNA follows: TGTGCCAGCGAACCGGGGGGTAGAGACACCGGGGAGCTGTTTTTT. Together with reference TRBV28 and TRBJ2-2, the CDR3 gives the full variable domain: DVKVTQSSRYLVKRTGEKVFLECVQDMDHENMFWYRQDPGLGLRLIYFSYDVKMKEKGDIPEGYSVSREKKERFSLILESASTNQTSMYLCASEPGGRDTGELFFGEGSRLTVL.

This clone was counted only a few times. The rearrangement uses TRBV12-2 and TRBJ2-7; the D call of TRBD2 is as the table states it, not checked on the DNA. TRBV12-2 is a recognized pseudogene. The CDR3 runs to 13 residues. For the CDR3, the DNA is TGTGCAAGTCGCTTGACGGCGGATCGAGAGCAGTACTTC. This sequence encodes CASRLTADREQYF.

The rearrangement joins TRBV27 to TRBJ1-5; tentatively, D is TRBD1 (6 bases). The CDR3 has 14 amino acids. The germline CDR1 and CDR2 sequences are MNHEY and SMNVEV (reference sequence). V dropped 4 bases and J dropped 6 bases, with 13 bases sitting between them. CDR3 sequence reads: CASSYGLQGQPQHF. The CDR3 DNA reads TGTGCCAGCAGTTACGGATTACAGGGTCAGCCCCAGCATTTT.

The V call is TRBV19, the J call TRBJ1-5, with TRBD1 identical over 9 bases. CDR1 is LNHDA and CDR2 is SQIVND in the germline V gene (reference sequence). V trimming: 6 bases; J trimming: 9 bases; junction bases outside the gene matches: 9. The length of the CDR3 is 14 residues. The CDR3 region is CASRVGTGFSPQHF. The CDR3 DNA is TGTGCCAGTAGAGTTGGGACAGGGTTTTCGCCCCAGCATTTT.

This chain joins TRBV9 and TRBJ2-7, with 10 positions matching TRBD2. The CDR3 consists of 17 residues. The junction had 10 bases not matched to a gene; V was cut back by 4 bases and J by 0 bases. Germline lookup yields CDR1 SGDLS and CDR2 YYNGEE. The CDR3 DNA follows: TGTGCCAGCAGCCCGAGTAGCGGGGGGAACCCCTCCTACGAGCAGTACTTC. Amino acids: CASSPSSGGNPSYEQYF.

The V gene is TRBV25-1, the J gene TRBJ1-2, with 9 bases identical to TRBD1. The CDR3 length is 15 residues. The V segment lost 6 bases and the J segment 3 bases; nucleotides outside the gene matches: 8. Looked up from germline, CDR1 is MGHDK and CDR2 is SYGVNS. The CDR3, as DNA: TGTGCCAGCAGCAATCCGGGACAGGGCGACTATGGCTACACCTTC. This sequence encodes CASSNPGQGDYGYTF.

The chain carries TRBV11-2 and TRBJ2-7, with 7 bases that match TRBD1. The CDR3 is 15 amino acids. CDR1 SGHAT and CDR2 FQNNGV come from the germline V gene. V was clipped by 4 bases and J by 3 bases; unmatched bases: 9. The CDR3 loop reads CASSSDAPGGYEQYF. CDR3 DNA: TGTGCCAGCAGCTCGGACGCCCCAGGGGGCTACGAGCAGTACTTC.

The chain joins TRBV5-4 to TRBJ2-5; D is possibly TRBD1 (8 bases). V lost 0 bases and J lost 5, with 14 bases in between. Germline values: CDR1 SGHNT, CDR2 YYREEE (reference sequence). The CDR3 spans 15 residues. CDR3 sequence (DNA): TGTGCCAGCAGCTTGGGACAGGGGAGGGGGGAGACCCAGTACTTC. Protein: CASSLGQGRGETQYF. The full variable domain, in which reference TRBV5-4 and TRBJ2-5 provide the parts outside the CDR3, is ETGVTQSPTHLIKTRGQQVTLRCSSQSGHNTVSWYQQALGQGPQFIFQYYREEENGRGNFPPRFSGLQFPNYSSELNVNALELDDSALYLCASSLGQGRGETQYFGPGTRLLVL.

The CDR3 DNA reads as TGTGCCAGCAGCCAACTAGCGGGGGGCCTCAATGAGCAGTTCTTC. This gives the protein CASSQLAGGLNEQFF. The V call is TRBV4-2, the J call TRBJ2-1; 11 nucleotides line up with TRBD2. This CDR3 contains 15 residues. CDR1 and CDR2 (germline): LGHNA, YNFKEQ. J was trimmed by 6 bases and V by 2 bases; bases with no gene match: 3.

Details on this clone: An end of the junction does not agree with germline; a read error may underlie this. The chain employs TRBV5-1 and TRBJ1-2; TRBD1 agrees at 7 bases. The CDR3 spans 14 residues. Germline V gene sequence: CDR1 SGHRS, CDR2 YFSETQ. DNA for the CDR3: TGCGCCAGCAGCGAGGGACAGACTAACTATGGCCACACCTTC. This translates into CASSEGQTNYGHTF. The whole variable domain, filled in from reference TRBV5-1 and TRBJ1-2, reads KAGVTQTPRYLIKTRGQQVTLSCSPISGHRSVSWYQQTPGQGLQFLFEYFSETQRNKGNFPGRFSGRQFSNSRSEMNVSTLELGDSALYLCASSEGQTNYGHTFGSGTRLTVV.

The V and J genes are TRBV4-1 and TRBJ1-2; 9 nucleotides line up with TRBD1. The CDR3 extends over 15 amino acids. The germline CDR1 and CDR2 sequences are MGHRA and YSYEKL. V was clipped by 0 bases and J by 7 bases; unmatched bases: 6. This chain's CDR3 is CASSQDLKDRGGYTF. In DNA form, the CDR3 reads TGCGCCAGCAGCCAAGATCTAAAGGACAGGGGTGGCTACACCTTC.

The J gene is TRBJ2-3, the V gene TRBV10-3; tentative D call: TRBD2 (5 bases). V gave up 5 bases and J gave up 0 bases, with 15 bases separating them. The CDR3 runs to 16 residues. The germline V gene has CDR1 ENHRY and CDR2 SYGVKD. The CDR3 region is CAISLGARGSTDTQYF. Here the CDR3 DNA reads TGTGCCATCAGTTTAGGAGCTCGGGGTAGCACAGATACGCAGTATTTT.

V is TRBV6-6 and J is TRBJ2-3; TRBD1 agrees at 7 bases. The germline gives CDR1 MNHNY, CDR2 SVGAGI (reference sequence). With 3 bases clipped from V and 0 bases from J, the junction kept 3 bases outside the gene matches. The CDR3 length is 15 residues. The CDR3 sequence: CASSYQTGSTDTQYF. The CDR3 DNA is TGTGCCAGCAGTTATCAGACAGGGAGCACAGATACGCAGTATTTT.

The gene calls are TRBV7-2 and TRBJ2-7; 10 bases map to TRBD2. V shed 1 base, J shed 0 bases, and the junction held 6 bases outside the gene matches. The V gene's germline CDR1 is SGHTA and CDR2 FQGNSA. The CDR3 covers 17 residues. The CDR3 protein is CASSLGTSGRSSYEQYF. For the CDR3, the DNA is TGTGCCAGCAGCTTAGGGACTAGCGGAAGAAGCTCCTACGAGCAGTACTTC.

This sequence joins TRBV7-6 and TRBJ1-2; TRBD1 matches 7 bases. V lost 4 bases to trimming and J lost 5 bases; unmatched junction nucleotides: 19. Per germline, CDR1 SGHVS and CDR2 FNYEAQ. The CDR3 totals 18 residues. This CDR3 reads CASSSLWEKGAKGYGYTF. The CDR3 bases are TGTGCCAGCAGCTCACTATGGGAGAAGGGGGCGAAAGGGTATGGCTACACCTTC.

J is TRBJ1-2 and V is TRBV5-1, with TRBD1 as a possible D gene (5 bases). V was shortened by 0 bases and J by 2 bases, with 8 bases between the two germline ends. Germline V lookup: CDR1 SGHRS, CDR2 YFSETQ. The CDR3 contains 14 residues. For the CDR3, the DNA is TGCGCCAGCAGCTTGGGACAGAGCAACTATGGCTACACCTTC. Residues: CASSLGQSNYGYTF.

The genes are TRBV5-1 and TRBJ2-3, with D possibly matching TRBD2 (7 bases). Germline CDR1 SGHRS, CDR2 YFSETQ. V was trimmed by 5 bases and J by 8 bases, leaving 15 bases between them. This CDR3 is built from 13 residues. In DNA, the CDR3 is TGCGCCAGCAGTTCCAAGAGGGGGGGTACGCAGTATTTT. As protein: CASSSKRGGTQYF.

The chain recombines TRBV28 with TRBJ2-7; the match to TRBD1 covers 9 bases. The CDR3 is 14 amino acids. The germline gives CDR1 MDHEN, CDR2 SYDVKM. After removal of 5 bases from V and 2 bases from J, the junction contained 4 bases not matched to a gene. As DNA, the CDR3 is TGTGCCAGCAGTCAAGACAGGGGGACCTACGAGCAGTACTTC. It is translated as CASSQDRGTYEQYF.

The chain links TRBV19 to TRBJ2-2, with D unresolved. The V end was cut by 3 bases, the J end by 2 bases, with 16 bases between. The V gene's germline CDR1 is LNHDA and CDR2 SQIVND (reference sequence). The CDR3 extends over 17 amino acids. The CDR3 sequence is CASSMELARPNTGELFF. The CDR3 DNA follows: TGTGCCAGTAGTATGGAGCTGGCACGGCCTAACACCGGGGAGCTGTTTTTT.

V usage is TRBV5-4 and J usage is TRBJ2-7; 10 bases line up with TRBD2. The CDR3 spans 15 residues. Germline V gene data show CDR1 as SGHNT and CDR2 as YYREEE (reference sequence). The V segment lost 5 bases and the J segment 2 bases; nucleotides outside the gene matches: 7. The CDR3 loop reads CASRTGLAETYEQYF. As DNA, the CDR3 is TGTGCCAGCAGGACCGGACTAGCGGAAACCTACGAGCAGTACTTC.

The V gene is TRBV25-1, the J gene TRBJ1-3; D perhaps matches TRBD1 (5 bases). V shed 5 bases and J shed 0 bases, with 20 bases lying between them. The CDR3 runs 18 residues. Germline CDR1 reads MGHDK; CDR2 reads SYGVNS. In nucleotides, the CDR3 is TGTGCCAGCAGTCCTCCCCGGGGCGGGAAACTCTCTGGAAACACCATATATTTT. The encoded protein is CASSPPRGGKLSGNTIYF. The full variable domain, rest sourced from reference TRBV25-1 and TRBJ1-3, is EADIYQTPRYLVIGTGKKITLECSQTMGHDKMYWYQQDPGMELHLIHYSYGVNSTEKGDLSSESTVSRIRTEHFPLTLESARPSHTSQYLCASSPPRGGKLSGNTIYFGEGSWLTVV.

The chain is built from TRBV6-1 and TRBJ2-1; TRBD1 aligns across 7 bases. The V segment lost 1 base and the J segment 10 bases; nucleotides outside the gene matches: 10. The V gene's germline CDR1 is MNHNS and CDR2 SASEGT. This CDR3 is built from 15 residues. The CDR3 sequence is CASSEGDSPTKEQFF. The CDR3 DNA sequence: TGTGCCAGCAGTGAAGGGGACAGCCCGACGAAAGAGCAGTTCTTC.

The chain combines TRBV7-2 with TRBJ2-7; 12 bases are shared with TRBD2. The CDR3 is made up of 17 amino acids. J lost 2 bases, V lost 1 base, and 6 bases had no gene match. Germline V CDR1 and CDR2: SGHTA, FQGNSA. For the CDR3, the DNA is TGTGCCAGCAGCTTAGTGTCGCTAGCGGGGGGGACCTACGAGCAGTACTTC. It is translated as CASSLVSLAGGTYEQYF.

Points on this clone: This same CDR3 is encoded by further DNA sequences in the sample. The V call is TRBV9, the J call TRBJ1-3; 7 nucleotides match TRBD1. CDR3 length: 15 residues. Unmatched junction bases numbered 8, after V lost 4 bases and J lost 4 bases. CDR1 and CDR2 (germline): SGDLS, YYNGEE. The CDR3 spells CASSLGTDSGNTIYF. The CDR3 DNA follows: TGTGCCAGCAGCCTAGGGACAGACTCCGGAAACACCATATATTTT.

The chain recombines TRBV18 with TRBJ1-1, with 8 bases matching TRBD1. Looked up from germline, CDR1 is KGHSH and CDR2 is LQKENI. J was trimmed by 13 bases and V by 4 bases; bases with no gene match: 11. This CDR3 region has 13 residues. The CDR3 spells CASSLDRDRYIFF. CDR3 sequence (DNA): TGTGCCAGCTCACTTGACCGGGACAGGTATATTTTCTTT.

As regards this clone: Other DNA sequences within the sample encode an identical CDR3. This sequence joins TRBV18 and TRBJ2-5; D call uncertain. Germline V gives CDR1 KGHSH, CDR2 LQKENI. The CDR3 consists of 12 residues. V lost 1 base to trimming and J lost 4 bases, with 4 bases between them. The chain's CDR3 is CASSPLRETQYF. CDR3 coding DNA: TGTGCCAGCTCACCACTGCGAGAGACCCAGTACTTC.